The clone carrying this T cell receptor beta chain was counted between two and nine times. The antigen is undetermined. The V and J ends lost 5 bases and 10 bases respectively, with 21 bases between them. In germline, CDR1 is SSHAT, CDR2 FNYEAQ (reference sequence). The CDR3 runs 15 residues. This sample was included in a study of T cell responses to AZD1222 COVID-19 vaccine. Overall study findings and caveats: Possibly, clonal diversity was underestimated; donors were largely white British and included more females. Spike-specific TCR breadth and depth went up after people got two AZD1222 doses.

The protocol was immunoSEQ multiplex PCR, while the TCRdb copy is restricted to in-frame clones and leaves out a portion. This table holds 150,000 to 180,000 clones, approximately 87% found once. This TCR came from an adult in good health. The starting material was peripheral blood, obtained on day 0 of MenACWY control vaccination. The rearrangement links TRBV7-7 to TRBJ2-1, with D possibly being TRBD1 or TRBD2 (5 bases each). The CDR3 region is CASSPLGLKGDEQFF. CDR3 DNA sequence: TGTGCCAGCAGCCCCCTAGGATTAAAAGGGGACGAGCAGTTCTTC.